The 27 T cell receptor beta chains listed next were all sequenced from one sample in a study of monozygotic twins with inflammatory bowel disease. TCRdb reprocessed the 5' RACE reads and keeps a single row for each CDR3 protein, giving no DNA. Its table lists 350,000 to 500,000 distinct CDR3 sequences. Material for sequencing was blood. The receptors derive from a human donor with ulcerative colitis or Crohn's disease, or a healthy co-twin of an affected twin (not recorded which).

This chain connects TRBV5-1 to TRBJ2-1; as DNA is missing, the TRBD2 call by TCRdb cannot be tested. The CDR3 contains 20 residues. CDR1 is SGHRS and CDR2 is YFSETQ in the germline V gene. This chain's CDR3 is CASSLSPLGTSGGKYNEQFF.

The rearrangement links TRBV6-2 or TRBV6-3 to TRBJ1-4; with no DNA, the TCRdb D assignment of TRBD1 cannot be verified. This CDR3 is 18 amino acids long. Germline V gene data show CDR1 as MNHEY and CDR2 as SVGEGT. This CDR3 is CASSYSRSRGMTNEKLFF.

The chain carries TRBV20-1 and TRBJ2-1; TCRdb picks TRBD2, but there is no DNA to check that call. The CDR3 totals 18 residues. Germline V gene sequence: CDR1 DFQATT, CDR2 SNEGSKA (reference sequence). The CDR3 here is CSARDRLAGGVGHNEQFF.

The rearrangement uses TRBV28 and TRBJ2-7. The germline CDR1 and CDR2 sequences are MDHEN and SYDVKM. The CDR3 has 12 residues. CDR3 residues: CASSMYTYEQYF. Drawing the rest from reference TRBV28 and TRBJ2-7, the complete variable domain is DVKVTQSSRYLVKRTGEKVFLECVQDMDHENMFWYRQDPGLGLRLIYFSYDVKMKEKGDIPEGYSVSREKKERFSLILESASTNQTSMYLCASSMYTYEQYFGPGTRLTVT.

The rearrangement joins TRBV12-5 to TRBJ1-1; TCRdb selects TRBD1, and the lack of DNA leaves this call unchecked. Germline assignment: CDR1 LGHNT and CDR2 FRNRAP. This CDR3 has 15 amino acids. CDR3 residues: CASDPGTGVNTEAFF. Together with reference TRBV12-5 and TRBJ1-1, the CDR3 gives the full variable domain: DARVTQTPRHKVTEMGQEVTMRCQPILGHNTVFWYRQTMMQGLELLAYFRNRAPLDDSGMPKDRFSAEMPDATLATLKIQPSEPRDSAVYFCASDPGTGVNTEAFFGQGTRLTVV.

CDR3 residues: CASSLYWANTGELFF. The chain employs TRBV7-9 and TRBJ2-2. In germline, CDR1 is SEHNR, CDR2 FQNEAQ (reference sequence). There are 15 residues in the CDR3. The whole variable domain, filled in from reference TRBV7-9 and TRBJ2-2, reads DTGVSQNPRHKITKRGQNVTFRCDPISEHNRLYWYRQTLGQGPEFLTYFQNEAQLEKSRLLSDRFSAERPKGSFSTLEIQRTEQGDSAMYLCASSLYWANTGELFFGEGSRLTVL.

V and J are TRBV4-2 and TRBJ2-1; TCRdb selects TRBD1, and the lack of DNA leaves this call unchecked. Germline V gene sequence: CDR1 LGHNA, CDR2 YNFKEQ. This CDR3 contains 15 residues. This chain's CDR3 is CASSQDRGGNNEQFF.

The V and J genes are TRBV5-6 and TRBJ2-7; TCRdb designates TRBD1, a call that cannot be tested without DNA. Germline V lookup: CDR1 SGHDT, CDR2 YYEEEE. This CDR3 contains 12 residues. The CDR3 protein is CASSLWGLEQYF. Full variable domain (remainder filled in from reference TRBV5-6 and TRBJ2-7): DAGVTQSPTHLIKTRGQQVTLRCSPKSGHDTVSWYQQALGQGPQFIFQYYEEEERQRGNFPDRFSGHQFPNYSSELNVNALLLGDSALYLCASSLWGLEQYFGPGTRLTVT.

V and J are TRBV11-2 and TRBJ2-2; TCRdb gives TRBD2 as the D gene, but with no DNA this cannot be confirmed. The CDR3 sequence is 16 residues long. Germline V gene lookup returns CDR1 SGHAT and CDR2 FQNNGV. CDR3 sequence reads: CASSGTSGSVGGELFF.

The CDR3 protein is CSVARGTYTDTQYF. The chain couples TRBV29-1 to TRBJ2-3. The CDR3 runs to 14 residues. The germline gives CDR1 SQVTM, CDR2 ANQGSEA.

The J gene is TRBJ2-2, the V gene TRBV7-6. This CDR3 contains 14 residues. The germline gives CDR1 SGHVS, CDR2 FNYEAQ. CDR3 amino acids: CASSLRIYTGELFF.

The CDR3 sequence is CASSPQGTGRNIQYF. The chain recombines TRBV12-3 or TRBV12-4 with TRBJ2-4; no DNA is available, so the TRBD1 call from TCRdb remains unchecked. The CDR3 runs 15 residues.

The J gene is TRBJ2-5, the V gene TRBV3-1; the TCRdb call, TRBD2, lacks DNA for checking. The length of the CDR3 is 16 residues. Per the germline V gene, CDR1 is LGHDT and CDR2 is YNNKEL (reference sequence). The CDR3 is CASSQASGGGQETQYF.

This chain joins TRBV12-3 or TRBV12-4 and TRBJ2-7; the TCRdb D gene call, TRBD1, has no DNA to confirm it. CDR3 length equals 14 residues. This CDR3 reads CASSPGGSGYEQYF.

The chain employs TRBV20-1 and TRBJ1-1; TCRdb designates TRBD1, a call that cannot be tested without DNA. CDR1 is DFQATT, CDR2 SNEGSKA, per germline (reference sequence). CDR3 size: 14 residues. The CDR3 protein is CSAYGQGMNTEAFF.

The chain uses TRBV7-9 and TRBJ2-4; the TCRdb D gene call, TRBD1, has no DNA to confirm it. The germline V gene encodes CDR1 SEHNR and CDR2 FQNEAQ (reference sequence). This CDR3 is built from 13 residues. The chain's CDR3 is CASESGGKNIQYF.

The chain's CDR3 is CASSLSTGGNTEAFF. The V gene is TRBV11-2, the J gene TRBJ1-1; TCRdb's D gene call, TRBD1, goes unchecked for lack of DNA. Germline V lookup: CDR1 SGHAT, CDR2 FQNNGV. CDR3 length: 15 residues. Full variable domain (outside the CDR3, taken from reference TRBV11-2 and TRBJ1-1): EAGVAQSPRYKIIEKRQSVAFWCNPISGHATLYWYQQILGQGPKLLIQFQNNGVVDDSQLPKDRFSAERLKGVDSTLKIQPAKLEDSAVYLCASSLSTGGNTEAFFGQGTRLTVV.

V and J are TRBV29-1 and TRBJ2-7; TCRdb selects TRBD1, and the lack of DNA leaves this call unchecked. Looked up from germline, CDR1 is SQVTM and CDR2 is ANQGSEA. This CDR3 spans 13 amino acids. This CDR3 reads CSVVRQGAYEQYF.

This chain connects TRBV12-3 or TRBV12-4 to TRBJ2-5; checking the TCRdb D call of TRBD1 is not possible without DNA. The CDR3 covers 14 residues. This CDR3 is CASSFGGSAETQYF.

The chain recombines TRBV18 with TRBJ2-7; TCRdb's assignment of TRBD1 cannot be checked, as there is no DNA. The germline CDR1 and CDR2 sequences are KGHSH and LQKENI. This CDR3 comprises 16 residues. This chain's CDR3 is CASSPLPGQHGNEQYF.

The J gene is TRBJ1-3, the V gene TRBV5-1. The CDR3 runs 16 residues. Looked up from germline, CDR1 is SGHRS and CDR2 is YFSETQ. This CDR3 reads CASSLEARGSGNTIYF. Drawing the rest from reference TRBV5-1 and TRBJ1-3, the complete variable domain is KAGVTQTPRYLIKTRGQQVTLSCSPISGHRSVSWYQQTPGQGLQFLFEYFSETQRNKGNFPGRFSGRQFSNSRSEMNVSTLELGDSALYLCASSLEARGSGNTIYFGEGSWLTVV.

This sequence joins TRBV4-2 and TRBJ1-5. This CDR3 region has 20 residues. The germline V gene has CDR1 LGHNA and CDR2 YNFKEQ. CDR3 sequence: CASSQDSYQGRGYSNQPQHF.

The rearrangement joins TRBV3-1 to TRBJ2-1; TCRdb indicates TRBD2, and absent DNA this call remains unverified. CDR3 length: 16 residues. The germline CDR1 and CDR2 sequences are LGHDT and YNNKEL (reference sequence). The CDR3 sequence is CASSSTPGTSGNEQFF.

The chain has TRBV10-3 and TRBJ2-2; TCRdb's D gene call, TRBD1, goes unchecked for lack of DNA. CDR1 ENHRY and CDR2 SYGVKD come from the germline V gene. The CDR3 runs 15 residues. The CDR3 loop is CAISESWGQTGELFF.

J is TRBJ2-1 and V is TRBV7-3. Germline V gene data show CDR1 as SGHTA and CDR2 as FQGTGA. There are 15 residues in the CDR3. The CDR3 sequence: CASSPWGGPYNEQFF.

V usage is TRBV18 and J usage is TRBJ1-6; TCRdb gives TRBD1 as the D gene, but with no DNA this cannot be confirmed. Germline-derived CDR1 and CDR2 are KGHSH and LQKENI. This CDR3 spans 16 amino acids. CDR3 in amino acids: CASSPTTGDFNSPLHF.

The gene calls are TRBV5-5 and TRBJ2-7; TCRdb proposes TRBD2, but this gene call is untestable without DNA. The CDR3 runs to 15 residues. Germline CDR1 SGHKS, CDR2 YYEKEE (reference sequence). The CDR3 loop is CASSRTSGFSYEQYF.